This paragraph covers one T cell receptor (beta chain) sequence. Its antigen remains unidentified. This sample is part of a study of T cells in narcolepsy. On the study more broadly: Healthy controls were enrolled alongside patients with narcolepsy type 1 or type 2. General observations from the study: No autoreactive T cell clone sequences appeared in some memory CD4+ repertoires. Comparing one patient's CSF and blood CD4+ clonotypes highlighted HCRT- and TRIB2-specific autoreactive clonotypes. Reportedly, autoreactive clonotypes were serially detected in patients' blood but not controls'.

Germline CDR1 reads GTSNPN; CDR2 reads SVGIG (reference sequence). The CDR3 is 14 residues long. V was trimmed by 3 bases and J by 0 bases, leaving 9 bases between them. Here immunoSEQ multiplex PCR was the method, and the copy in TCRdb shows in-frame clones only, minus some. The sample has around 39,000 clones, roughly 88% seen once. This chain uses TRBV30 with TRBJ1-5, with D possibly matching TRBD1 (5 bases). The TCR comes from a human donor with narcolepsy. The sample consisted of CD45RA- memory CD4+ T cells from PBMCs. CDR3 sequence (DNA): TGTGCCTGGAGGGGACCCCTTAGCAATCAGCCCCAGCATTTT. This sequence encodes CAWRGPLSNQPQHF.